This T cell receptor beta chain was recorded in a study of neurological immune-mediated disorders. V was clipped by 4 bases and J by 0 bases, with 11 bases between them. The germline V gene has CDR1 SGHRS and CDR2 YFSETQ. The CDR3 contains 15 residues. Time point: longitudinal time-point 3. Study results and limitations: It was HTLV-1-associated myelopathy that showed the most TCR clonal expansion, while multiple sclerosis showed the least, falling below healthy controls. Because no CDR3 amino acid sequences were shared across subjects by expanded clones, private repertoires were suggested in all groups.

Synthesis of cDNA was accomplished via 5'RACE employing 10-nucleotide random UMIs. MiXCR, run by TCRdb on the 5' RACE reads, gives a single entry per CDR3 protein. The sample carries some 43,000 distinct CDR3 sequences, 10% to 15% recorded once. This clonotype was counted at least ten times. The antigen remains unidentified. This TCR was recovered from a male donor with HTLV-1-associated myelopathy (HAM/TSP). The chain employs TRBV5-1 and TRBJ2-1; D gene uncertain. Source material: PBMCs. The CDR3 DNA follows: TGCGCCAGCAGCCTGGGCGCAGGCTCCTACAATGAGCAGTTCTTC. It encodes CASSLGAGSYNEQFF.